Each of the 13 T cell receptor beta chains below was sequenced from the same sample in a study of shared clonotypes between healthy human individuals. The protocol was immunoSEQ multiplex PCR, while the TCRdb copy is restricted to in-frame clones and leaves out a portion. This sample has approximately 1.5 million clones, with approximately 98.5% found just once. The sequencing sample was made of naive CD4+ T cells sorted from blood. Subset noted: CD45RA+ positively selected. Receptors originate from a young man in good health.

This clone was counted a single time. This chain connects TRBV5-8 to TRBJ1-2, with TRBD1 as a possible D gene (6 bases). Germline CDR1 is SGHTS and CDR2 is YDEGEE. This CDR3 has 14 amino acids. V dropped 2 bases and J dropped 3 bases, with 11 bases sitting between them. The CDR3 is CASSLWGADYGYTF. DNA for the CDR3: TGTGCCAGCAGCTTATGGGGGGCGGACTATGGCTACACCTTC. The full variable domain, in which reference TRBV5-8 and TRBJ1-2 provide the parts outside the CDR3, is EAGVTQSPTHLIKTRGQQATLRCSPISGHTSVYWYQQALGLGLQFLLWYDEGEERNRGNFPPRFSGRQFPNYSSELNVNALELEDSALYLCASSLWGADYGYTFGSGTRLTVV.

The chain carries TRBV5-4 and TRBJ1-3, with TRBD1 matching 8 bases. CDR3 length: 16 residues. Germline values: CDR1 SGHNT, CDR2 YYREEE (reference sequence). V trimming: 4 bases; J trimming: 4 bases; junction bases outside the gene matches: 10. This CDR3 is CASSPGQGRLGNTIYF. CDR3 in DNA: TGTGCCAGCAGCCCCGGACAGGGTAGACTAGGAAACACCATATATTTT.

This chain links TRBV7-9 with TRBJ1-1; D not certain. The germline V and J ends were trimmed by 5 bases and 5 bases, with 12 bases remaining between them. The CDR3 extends over 13 amino acids. Germline assignment: CDR1 SEHNR and CDR2 FQNEAQ (reference sequence). Here the CDR3 DNA reads TGTGCCAGCAGCCCCCCTCCAAGGACTGAAGCTTTCTTT. It yields the protein CASSPPPRTEAFF.

The chain employs TRBV9 and TRBJ1-3; tentative D call: TRBD1 (6 bases). The CDR3 is 15 amino acids. Trimming pared 3 bases from V and 1 base from J, leaving 11 bases between. Germline V gene sequence: CDR1 SGDLS, CDR2 YYNGEE. CDR3 residues: CASSATRGSGNTIYF. In DNA, the CDR3 is TGTGCCAGCAGCGCGACCAGGGGATCTGGAAACACCATATATTTT.

This clone is a singleton in its sample. V gene TRBV5-1 combines with J gene TRBJ2-7; D is unclear. Germline V lookup: CDR1 SGHRS, CDR2 YFSETQ. The CDR3 loop spans 14 amino acids. The ends were cut back, 2 bases at V and 0 bases at J, with 9 bases in the middle. The CDR3 DNA reads as TGCGCCAGCAGCTTCCGGACGAACTCCTACGAGCAGTACTTC. Translated, it gives CASSFRTNSYEQYF.

V usage is TRBV9 and J usage is TRBJ2-7; the D call may be TRBD1 or TRBD2 (5 bases each). Trimming removed 3 bases from V and 2 bases from J, with 24 bases in between. Germline V lookup: CDR1 SGDLS, CDR2 YYNGEE. This CDR3 spans 18 amino acids. Here the CDR3 DNA reads TGTGCCAGCAGCGCCGCCGGGACCCTACCATCGTTAACCTACGAGCAGTACTTC. It is translated as CASSAAGTLPSLTYEQYF.

The chain employs TRBV28 and TRBJ2-7, with D unclear. V lost 3 bases and J lost 3, with 9 bases in between. CDR1 and CDR2 from the germline V gene are MDHEN and SYDVKM. This CDR3 is built from 13 residues. CDR3 region: CASSLSPFYEQYF. For the CDR3, the DNA is TGTGCCAGCAGTTTGAGCCCTTTCTACGAGCAGTACTTC.

CDR3: CASSIRAKYQETQYF. CDR3 DNA: TGTGCCAGCTCGATCCGGGCTAAGTACCAAGAGACCCAGTACTTC. This chain joins TRBV18 and TRBJ2-5; D not certain. CDR3 length equals 15 residues. The germline CDR1 and CDR2 sequences are KGHSH and LQKENI. V was clipped by 6 bases and J by 0 bases, with 14 bases between them.

This chain joins TRBV5-5 and TRBJ1-2; no firm D call. Germline-derived CDR1 and CDR2 are SGHKS and YYEKEE (reference sequence). This CDR3 contains 14 residues. The V end lost 2 bases, the J end lost 0 bases, and 8 bases lay between the germline ends. CDR3 protein: CASSFTGANYGYTF. CDR3 in DNA: TGTGCCAGCAGCTTTACCGGTGCTAACTATGGCTACACCTTC.

A note on this clone: This CDR3 is also generated by other DNA sequences in the sample. The chain couples TRBV10-3 to TRBJ2-3; TRBD2 is a possible D gene (6 bases). Trimming took 3 bases from V and 0 from J, leaving 10 bases between them. The CDR3 is 15 amino acids. Germline V gene sequence: CDR1 ENHRY, CDR2 SYGVKD. This CDR3 is CAISDPSGSTDTQYF. CDR3 DNA sequence: TGTGCCATCAGTGACCCCAGCGGGAGCACAGATACGCAGTATTTT.

V usage is TRBV29-1 and J usage is TRBJ1-5; the D gene is possibly TRBD1 (5 bases). The CDR3 covers 15 residues. Germline loops: CDR1 SQVTM, CDR2 ANQGSEA. The germline V and J ends were trimmed by 1 base and 2 bases, with 12 bases remaining between them. The CDR3 DNA follows: TGCAGCGTTGAAGTCGGGGGAGCGGGCAATCAGCCCCAGCATTTT. Protein: CSVEVGGAGNQPQHF.

A single count supports this clone. V gene TRBV7-7 combines with J gene TRBJ2-3; 9 bases fit TRBD2. This CDR3 is built from 15 residues. Germline loops: CDR1 SSHAT, CDR2 FNYEAQ (reference sequence). After removal of 5 bases from V and 4 bases from J, the junction contained 7 bases not matched to a gene. The CDR3, as DNA: TGTGCCAGCAGCCCTTCGGGACTAGCATCAGATACGCAGTATTTT. Residues: CASSPSGLASDTQYF.

The chain has TRBV7-2 and TRBJ2-5; 9 nucleotides align to TRBD1. Germline V lookup: CDR1 SGHTA, CDR2 FQGNSA. This CDR3 has 16 residues. V shed 5 bases, J shed 2 bases, and the junction held 9 bases outside the gene matches. CDR3 sequence: CASSPGTGRSQETQYF. For the CDR3, the DNA is TGTGCCAGCAGCCCCGGGACAGGGAGGTCACAAGAGACCCAGTACTTC.